This TCR beta chain derives from a study of OX40 agonist ivuxolimab in advanced cancers. In the study overall: Patients received intravenous ivuxolimab every 2 weeks at 0.01 to 10 mg/kg. Overall study results and limits: More expanded clones were seen, on average, in CD8+ T cells than in CD4+.

TCRdb keeps only in-frame clones here, not all; method: immunoSEQ multiplex PCR. The table records about 35,000 clones, about 92% of them present only once. The ends were cut back, 2 bases at V and 1 base at J, with 6 bases in the middle. Germline lookup yields CDR1 SEHNR and CDR2 FQNEAQ (reference sequence). The CDR3 consists of 13 residues. This clone has only a few counts. Its target is unknown. Other DNA sequences of this sample code for an identical CDR3. The TCR originated in an adult with an advanced solid tumor such as melanoma, head and neck, liver or kidney cancer. J is TRBJ2-7 and V is TRBV7-9; D is ambiguous. The specimen was CD4+ or CD8+ T cells sorted from blood, collected in a trial of the OX40 agonist ivuxolimab. The CDR3 here is CASSLPGSYEQYF. The CDR3 DNA sequence: TGTGCCAGCAGCTTACCTGGGTCCTACGAGCAGTACTTC.